The next 2 T cell receptor beta chains were all read from a single sample in a study of T-cell reconstitution after alpha-beta-depleted transplantation in children. Unique molecular identifiers were incorporated during preparation of the TCRbeta library. TCRdb re-called the PCR reads through MiXCR, storing one row per CDR3 protein. The sample records fewer than 700,000 distinct CDR3 sequences, roughly 24% being singletons. The sequencing used PBMCs, mostly from graft donor cells, collected 360 days after TCRalphabeta/CD19-depleted stem cell transplant. These receptors all come from a boy under two years old who had a stem cell transplant for acute myeloid leukemia, so the T cells may come from the graft donor.

This clonotype was found many times. This chain joins TRBV6-4 and TRBJ2-3, with unresolved D. Between the trimmed V and J ends, which lost 4 bases and 0 bases, there was a span of 11 bases. CDR3 length: 15 residues. Germline V gene lookup returns CDR1 MRHNA and CDR2 SNTAGT. The CDR3 reads CASSVQPTSTDTQYF. In DNA form, the CDR3 reads TGTGCCAGCAGTGTTCAGCCCACTAGCACAGATACGCAGTATTTT.

The V call is TRBV5-6, the J call TRBJ2-3; the D is unclear. The V gene lost 7 bases and the J gene lost 7 bases, with 10 bases spanning the gap. Germline CDR1 and CDR2: SGHDT and YYEEEE. The CDR3 is 11 amino acids. CDR3 in amino acids: CASGGKHTQYF. CDR3 coding DNA: TGTGCCAGCGGTGGGAAGCATACGCAGTATTTT.